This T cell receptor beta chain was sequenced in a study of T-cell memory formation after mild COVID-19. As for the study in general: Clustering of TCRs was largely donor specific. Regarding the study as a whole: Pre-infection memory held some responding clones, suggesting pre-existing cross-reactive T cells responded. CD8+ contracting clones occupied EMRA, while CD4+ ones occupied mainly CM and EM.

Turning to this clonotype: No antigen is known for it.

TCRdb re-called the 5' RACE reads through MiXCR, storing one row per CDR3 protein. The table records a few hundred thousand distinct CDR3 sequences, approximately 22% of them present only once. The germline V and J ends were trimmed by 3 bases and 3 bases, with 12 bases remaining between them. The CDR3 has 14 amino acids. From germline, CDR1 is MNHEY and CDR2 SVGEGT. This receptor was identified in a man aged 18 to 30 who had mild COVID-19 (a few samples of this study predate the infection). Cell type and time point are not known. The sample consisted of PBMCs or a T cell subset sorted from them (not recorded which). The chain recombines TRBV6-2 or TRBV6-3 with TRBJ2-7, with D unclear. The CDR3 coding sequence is TGTGCCAGCAGTTATGGGTTGGGCTACTACGAGCAGTACTTC. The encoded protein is CASSYGLGYYEQYF.